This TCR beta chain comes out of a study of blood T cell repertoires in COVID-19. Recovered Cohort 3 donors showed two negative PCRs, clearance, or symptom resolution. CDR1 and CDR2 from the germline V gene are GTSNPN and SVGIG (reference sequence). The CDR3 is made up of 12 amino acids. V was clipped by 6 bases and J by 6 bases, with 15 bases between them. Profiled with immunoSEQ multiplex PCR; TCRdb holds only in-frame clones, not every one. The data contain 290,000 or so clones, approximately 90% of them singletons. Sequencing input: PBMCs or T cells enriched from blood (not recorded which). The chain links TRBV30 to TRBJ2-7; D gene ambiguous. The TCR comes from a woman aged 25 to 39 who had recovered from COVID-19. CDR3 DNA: TGTGCCTGTACCCGAGGAGAGGTCGAGCAGTACTTC. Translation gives CACTRGEVEQYF.